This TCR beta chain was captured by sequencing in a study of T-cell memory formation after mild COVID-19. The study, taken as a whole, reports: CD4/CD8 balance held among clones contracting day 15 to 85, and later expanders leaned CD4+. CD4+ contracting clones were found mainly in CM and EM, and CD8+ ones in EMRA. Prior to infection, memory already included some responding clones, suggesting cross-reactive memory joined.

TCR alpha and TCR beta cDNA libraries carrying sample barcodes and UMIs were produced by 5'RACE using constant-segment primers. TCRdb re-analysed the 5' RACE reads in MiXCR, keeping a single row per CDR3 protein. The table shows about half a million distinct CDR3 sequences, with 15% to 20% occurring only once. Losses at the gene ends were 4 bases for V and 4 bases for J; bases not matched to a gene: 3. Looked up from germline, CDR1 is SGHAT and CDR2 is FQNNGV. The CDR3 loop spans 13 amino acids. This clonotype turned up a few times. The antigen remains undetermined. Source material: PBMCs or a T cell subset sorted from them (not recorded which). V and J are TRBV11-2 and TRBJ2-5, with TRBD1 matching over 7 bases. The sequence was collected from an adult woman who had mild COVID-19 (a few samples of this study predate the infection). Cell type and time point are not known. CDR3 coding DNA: TGTGCCAGCAGCTGGGGACAGACAGAGACCCAGTACTTC. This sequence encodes CASSWGQTETQYF.